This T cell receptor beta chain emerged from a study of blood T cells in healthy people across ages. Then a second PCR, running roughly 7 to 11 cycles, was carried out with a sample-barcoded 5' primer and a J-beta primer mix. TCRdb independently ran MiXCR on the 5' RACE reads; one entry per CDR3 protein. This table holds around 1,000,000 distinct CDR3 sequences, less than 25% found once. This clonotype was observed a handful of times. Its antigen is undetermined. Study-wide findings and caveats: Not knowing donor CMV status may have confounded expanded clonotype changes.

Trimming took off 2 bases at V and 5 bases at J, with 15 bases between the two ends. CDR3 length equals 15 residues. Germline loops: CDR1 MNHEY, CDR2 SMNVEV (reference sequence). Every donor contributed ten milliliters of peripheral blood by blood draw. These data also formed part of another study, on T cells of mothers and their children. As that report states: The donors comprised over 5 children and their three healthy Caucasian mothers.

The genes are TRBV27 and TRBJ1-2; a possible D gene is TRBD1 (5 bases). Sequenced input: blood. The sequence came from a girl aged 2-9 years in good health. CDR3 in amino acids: CASSLHSGSSYGYTF. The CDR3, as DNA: TGTGCCAGCAGTTTACACTCAGGGTCGTCTTATGGCTACACCTTC.